Sequencing of this T cell receptor beta chain was carried out in a study of T cell responses to AZD1222 COVID-19 vaccine. Notes on the study in general: Donors were mostly white British, more females; clonal diversity possibly underestimated. Repertoire sampling was restricted to post-peak T cell response timepoints. Only 6 or 7 people who got AZD1222 tested seropositive at baseline. Spike-spanning, vaccine-associated CD4 TCRs were dominant at 160-218 and 743-854.

This table comes from immunoSEQ multiplex PCR, and its TCRdb copy is limited to in-frame clones, with some not included. Here the sample spans 100,000 to 150,000 clones, roughly 92% being singletons. The germline V and J ends were trimmed by 2 bases and 9 bases, with 17 bases remaining between them. CDR1 and CDR2 from the germline V gene are MNHEY and SVGAGI. There are 15 residues in the CDR3. Note on this clone: The antigen remains unidentified.

The V gene is TRBV6-5, the J gene TRBJ2-1, with D possibly TRBD2 on 6 matching bases. Sequencing used peripheral blood, obtained 28 days after the second AZD1222 dose. This clonotype was obtained from an adult who received the AZD1222 COVID-19 vaccine. CDR3 sequence reads: CASSYSSSGGREQFF. In nucleotides, the CDR3 is TGTGCCAGCAGTTACAGCTCCTCCGGGGGACGTGAGCAGTTCTTC.